Listed here is a single TCR beta chain. Antigen specificity is unknown. This entry belongs to a study of CD8+ T cells in alopecia areata. This sample's treatment: oral pan-JAK inhibitor, 5-10 mg twice daily. Study-level results: The study also sequences resident alphabeta T cells of normal skin in scalp samples.

Extracted from the samples, RNA was reverse transcribed into cDNA to serve as the sequencing template. Only in-frame clones appear in the TCRdb table, and some are missing; sequencing was by immunoSEQ multiplex PCR. This sample has roughly 70,000 clones, with approximately 29% found just once. The V and J ends lost 0 bases and 6 bases respectively, with 12 bases between them. This CDR3 has 15 residues. CDR1 LGHNA and CDR2 YNFKEQ come from the germline V gene. This TCR came from a human donor with alopecia areata. The specimen comprised CD8+ T cells sorted from blood, sampled at week 4, from a patient treated with tofacitinib. The genes are TRBV4-2 and TRBJ1-5; possible D gene TRBD1, 5 bases. For the CDR3, the DNA is TGTGCCAGCAGCCAAGAACAGGCCGGGGGTCAGCCCCAGCATTTT. This codes for CASSQEQAGGQPQHF.